The source of this T cell receptor (beta chain) is a study of blood T cell repertoires in COVID-19. Across the whole study: Both acute and convalescent COVID-19 samples were obtained from the United States, Italy and Spain. PBMCs, B-cell-depleted T cells, or T cells provided the cDNA or gDNA that made up the material.

The V and J ends lost 4 bases and 3 bases, in that order; junction bases with no gene match: 10. The CDR3 runs 15 residues. In germline, CDR1 is SGDLS, CDR2 YYNGEE. Authors' processing steps: Amplified reference gene primers provided the basis for estimating nucleated cell counts. TCRdb's table, derived via immunoSEQ multiplex PCR, lists solely in-frame clones and lacks some. Clone size and V and J calls were adopted from that table, with D and trimming inferred from the DNA. Counted here are 150,000 to 200,000 clones, approximately 85% occurring once; the ten biggest clones make up approximately 8.9%.

This sequence joins TRBV9 and TRBJ2-7; 7 bases line up with TRBD1. This TCR was sampled from a woman in her fifties or sixties with acute or convalescent COVID-19. Source material: peripheral blood. This CDR3 is CASSFQTGSGYEQYF. DNA of the CDR3: TGTGCCAGCAGCTTCCAGACAGGGTCGGGCTACGAGCAGTACTTC.